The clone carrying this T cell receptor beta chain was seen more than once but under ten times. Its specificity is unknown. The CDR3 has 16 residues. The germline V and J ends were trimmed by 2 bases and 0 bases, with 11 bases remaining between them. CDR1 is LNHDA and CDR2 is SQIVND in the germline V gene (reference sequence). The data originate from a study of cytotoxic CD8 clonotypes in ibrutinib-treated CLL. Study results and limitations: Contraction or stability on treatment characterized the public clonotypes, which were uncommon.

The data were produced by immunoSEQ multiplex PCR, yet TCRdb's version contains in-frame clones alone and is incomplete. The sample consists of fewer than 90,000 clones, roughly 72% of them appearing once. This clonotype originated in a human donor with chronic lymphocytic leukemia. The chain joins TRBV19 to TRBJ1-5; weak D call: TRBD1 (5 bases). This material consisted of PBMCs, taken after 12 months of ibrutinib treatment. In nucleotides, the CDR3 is TGTGCCAGTAGTATATCTACAGGATTTAGCAATCAGCCCCAGCATTTT. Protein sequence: CASSISTGFSNQPQHF.